This is a list of T cell receptor beta chains from one sample in a study of cytomegalovirus exposure and HLA in healthy donors. Method: immunoSEQ multiplex PCR; TCRdb's copy keeps in-frame clones and lacks some. The sample holds 110,000 to 150,000 clones, 94% seen once. Sequenced: PBMCs. These receptors all stem from a man between 18 and 29 years old in good health and CMV-seropositive. CDR3s include the opening cysteine and the closing phenylalanine or tryptophan. The order of the fields is D gene, clone size, J gene, V gene, CDR3 length, CDR3 protein, CDR3 DNA. The D gene is left open where the match is weak. Clone size is stated in some rows and not others, as once, few, many or a class when expanded.

TRBD1	.	TRBJ1-2	TRBV5-1	15	CASSPARQGHYGYTF	TGCGCCAGCAGCCCGGCCCGACAGGGCCACTATGGCTACACCTTC
.	.	TRBJ1-2	TRBV5-4	14	CASSLTRGGYGYTF	TGTGCCAGCAGCTTGACCCGGGGGGGCTATGGCTACACCTTC
.	.	TRBJ1-2	TRBV7-8	15	CASSITSDRVYGYTF	TGTGCCAGCAGCATTACGTCCGACAGAGTCTATGGCTACACCTTC
TRBD1	.	TRBJ2-4	TRBV10-3	14	CAISEGQGINIQYF	TGTGCCATCAGTGAGGGACAGGGGATAAACATTCAGTACTTC
.	.	TRBJ2-1	TRBV5-4	16	CASSGNSGDWINEQFF	TGTGCCAGCAGCGGTAACTCGGGAGATTGGATTAATGAGCAGTTCTTC
.	.	TRBJ1-6	TRBV27	14	CASSLVRGNSPLHF	TGTGCCAGCAGTTTAGTCAGGGGTAATTCACCCCTCCACTTT
.	once	TRBJ2-7	TRBV28	14	CASSLYRDNYEQYF	TGTGCCAGCAGTTTATACCGGGACAACTACGAGCAGTACTTC
TRBD1	.	TRBJ2-2	TRBV4-2	15	CASSPGTGNTGELFF	TGTGCCAGCAGCCCCGGGACAGGGAACACCGGGGAGCTGTTTTTT
TRBD2	.	TRBJ2-3	TRBV28	20	CASSLEAAGLAGGSTDTQYF	TGTGCCAGCAGTTTAGAGGCTGCTGGACTAGCGGGAGGAAGCACAGATACGCAGTATTTT
.	.	TRBJ1-5	TRBV2	15	CASSVVEGSNQPQHF	TGTGCCAGCAGCGTGGTGGAGGGTAGCAATCAGCCCCAGCATTTT
.	.	TRBJ2-7	TRBV7-9	16	CASSPGVLARSYEQYF	TGTGCCAGCAGCCCTGGGGTTCTAGCCCGCTCCTACGAGCAGTACTTC
.	once	TRBJ1-3	TRBV5-1	16	CASSFSGMSSGNTIYF	TGCGCCAGCAGCTTCTCGGGAATGAGTTCTGGAAACACCATATATTTT
TRBD2	.	TRBJ2-7	TRBV27	19	CASSFAAGTSGSHSYEQYF	TGTGCCAGCAGTTTCGCCGCCGGGACTAGCGGTTCACACTCCTACGAGCAGTACTTC
.	.	TRBJ2-5	TRBV7-9	14	CASSLANEVETQYF	TGTGCCAGCAGCTTAGCGAACGAGGTTGAGACCCAGTACTTC
TRBD2	few	TRBJ2-7	TRBV10-2	14	CASSETSGSYEQYF	TGCGCCAGCAGTGAGACTAGCGGGAGTTACGAGCAGTACTTC
.	.	TRBJ1-1	TRBV9	14	CASSPRGQNTEAFF	TGTGCCAGCAGCCCGAGAGGGCAGAACACTGAAGCTTTCTTT
.	.	TRBJ2-3	TRBV7-9	14	CASSPDGSTDTQYF	TGTGCCAGCAGCCCCGACGGGAGCACAGATACGCAGTATTTT
.	.	TRBJ1-5	TRBV27	15	CASSPGAGPDQPQHF	TGTGCCAGCAGTCCCGGCGCGGGGCCGGATCAGCCCCAGCATTTT
.	.	TRBJ2-3	TRBV27	11	CARHGTDTQYF	TGTGCCAGACACGGCACAGATACGCAGTATTTT
TRBD2	.	TRBJ2-1	TRBV5-1	18	CASSLAEREAAPYNEQFF	TGCGCCAGCAGCTTGGCCGAGCGGGAGGCCGCGCCTTACAATGAGCAGTTCTTC
.	.	TRBJ2-1	TRBV9	16	CASSEEKTVSYNEQFF	TGTGCCAGCAGCGAGGAGAAGACTGTCTCCTACAATGAGCAGTTCTTC
.	.	TRBJ2-3	TRBV11-2	14	CASSQDTSTDTQYF	TGTGCCAGCAGCCAGGATACTAGCACAGATACGCAGTATTTT
TRBD2	.	TRBJ2-1	TRBV29-1	13	CSSRLASYNEQFF	TGCAGCTCTAGACTAGCCTCCTACAATGAGCAGTTCTTC
.	.	TRBJ2-2	TRBV5-8	13	CASILRGTGELFF	TGTGCCAGCATCCTACGTGGCACCGGGGAGCTGTTTTTT
.	.	TRBJ2-1	TRBV27	13	CASSMSMHNEQFF	TGTGCCAGCAGCATGAGCATGCACAATGAGCAGTTCTTC
.	.	TRBJ2-1	TRBV6-5	15	CASSYSITSGDEQFF	TGTGCCAGCAGTTACTCGATTACTTCGGGAGATGAGCAGTTCTTC
.	once	TRBJ1-2	TRBV10-3	16	CAISEKGQGFYNGYTF	TGTGCCATCAGTGAGAAGGGGCAGGGGTTCTATAATGGCTACACCTTC
.	.	TRBJ2-2	TRBV7-9	15	CASSPPPGYTGELFF	TGTGCCAGCAGCCCCCCTCCGGGATACACCGGGGAGCTGTTTTTT
.	.	TRBJ1-2	TRBV12-2	14	CASRLAELNYGYTF	TGTGCAAGTCGCTTAGCAGAGTTGAACTATGGCTACACCTTC
.	.	TRBJ1-4	TRBV30	12	CAWSVQIRKLFF	TGTGCCTGGAGTGTTCAGATCCGAAAACTGTTTTTT
TRBD1	.	TRBJ1-5	TRBV7-9	13	CASSRTGAQPQHF	TGTGCCAGCAGCCGAACAGGGGCGCAGCCCCAGCATTTT
TRBD2	.	TRBJ2-2	TRBV6-5	15	CASKSGETNTGELFF	TGTGCCAGCAAGAGCGGGGAAACGAACACCGGGGAGCTGTTTTTT
.	.	TRBJ2-5	TRBV10-3	18	CAISEGGSRGTLRETQYF	TGTGCCATCAGTGAAGGAGGGTCTAGGGGAACCCTAAGGGAGACCCAGTACTTC
TRBD1	.	TRBJ2-7	TRBV27	14	CASSGGQGPYEQYF	TGTGCCAGCAGTGGGGGACAGGGTCCCTACGAGCAGTACTTC
.	.	TRBJ1-1	TRBV4-2	15	CASSQEPGLNTEAFF	TGTGCCAGCAGCCAAGAGCCAGGGCTGAACACTGAAGCTTTCTTT
.	.	TRBJ2-7	TRBV7-2	15	CASRDPSGSHYEQYF	TGTGCCAGCAGAGATCCCAGCGGGTCTCACTACGAGCAGTACTTC
.	.	TRBJ2-5	TRBV28	16	CASSLSGGGDPETQYF	TGTGCCAGCAGTTTATCTGGAGGGGGCGATCCCGAGACCCAGTACTTC
TRBD2	.	TRBJ2-3	TRBV7-9	17	CASSLRQLAGGPATQYF	TGTGCCAGCAGCCTACGACAACTAGCGGGAGGGCCAGCTACGCAGTATTTT
TRBD1	.	TRBJ1-1	TRBV27	16	CASSLGYRGSDTEAFF	TGTGCCAGCAGTTTGGGTTACAGGGGGTCGGACACTGAAGCTTTCTTT
.	.	TRBJ2-2	TRBV28	16	CASSPTGEYNTGELFF	TGTGCCAGCAGTCCGACGGGGGAATACAACACCGGGGAGCTGTTTTTT
TRBD2	.	TRBJ2-7	TRBV4-1	14	CASSQFAGVGEQYF	TGCGCCAGCAGCCAGTTTGCGGGAGTGGGCGAGCAGTACTTC
.	.	TRBJ2-1	TRBV29-1	13	CSVEWGRYNEQFF	TGCAGCGTTGAATGGGGCAGATACAATGAGCAGTTCTTC